This T cell receptor (beta chain) originates from a study of post-analysis software for immune sequencing data. CDR3 length: 16 residues. The ends were cut back, 5 bases at V and 2 bases at J, with 18 bases in the middle. Germline-derived CDR1 and CDR2 are LNHDA and SQIVND (reference sequence). cDNA libraries for TCR beta contained unique molecular identifiers. Via MiXCR, TCRdb re-called the PCR reads, giving one row per CDR3 protein. Here the sample spans 150,000 to 200,000 distinct CDR3 sequences, roughly 40% being singletons. The specimen was blood, collected after autologous hematopoietic stem cell transplantation. The sequence derives from a girl aged 10-17 years with multiple sclerosis. V is TRBV19 and J is TRBJ2-5, with D perhaps matching TRBD1 or TRBD2 (6 bases each). CDR3 nucleotide sequence: TGTGCCAGTAGTGTAACAGGGAGGAGGCCTCAAGAGACCCAGTACTTC. It is translated as CASSVTGRRPQETQYF.